This T cell receptor beta chain originates from a study of blood T cells in healthy people across ages. Healthy Caucasian individuals from Russia aged about 6 to 100 served as donors. Per-sample PBMC isolation yielded at least 6.5 million cells. The germline V gene encodes CDR1 DFQATT and CDR2 SNEGSKA (reference sequence). This CDR3 region has 14 residues. V was pared by 5 bases and J by 5 bases, with 8 bases of the junction left unmatched. A second PCR, run for about 6 to 11 cycles, used a sample-barcoded 5' primer plus a J-beta primer mix. TCRdb analysed the 5' RACE reads with MiXCR anew, one entry per CDR3 protein. Here the sample spans about 570,000 distinct CDR3 sequences, roughly 28% being singletons. There are a few counts of this clonotype.

This receptor was obtained from a woman in her 70s in good health. This chain links TRBV20-1 with TRBJ1-2; 10 bases align to TRBD1. The sequenced material came from blood. This chain's CDR3 is CSAPGQGFQYGYTF. Written as DNA, the CDR3 is TGCAGTGCTCCGGGACAGGGGTTTCAGTATGGCTACACCTTC.